This TCR beta chain was identified during a study of cytomegalovirus exposure and HLA in healthy donors. Overall study results and limits: Generally TCR sequences proved uncommon, though certain public TCRs appeared in numerous donors. Researchers left out some V segments, among them TRBV6-2 and TRBV6-3, as indistinguishable.

Primers included in the PCR were 60 Vbeta and 13 Jbeta primers. As processed by the authors: A later analysis tallied approximately 78 million unique TCR beta chains, around 10 million of them shared. Sequenced by immunoSEQ multiplex PCR; TCRdb stores in-frame clones only, minus some. V and J calls and clone size are copied from that table; D and trimming were computed from the DNA. The sample includes around 200,000 clones, 82% seen only once; the top ten take 6%. The donors (healthy individuals) were bone marrow donors. On this clone itself: Its antigen is undetermined.

V trimming: 5 bases; J trimming: 7 bases; junction bases outside the gene matches: 8. The CDR3 totals 15 residues. Germline V CDR1 and CDR2: MNHEY, SVGAGI. This sequence joins TRBV6-5 and TRBJ2-2, with TRBD2 matching over 9 bases. This TCR was recovered from a man aged 35 to 55 in good health and CMV-seropositive. Material: PBMCs. Written as DNA, the CDR3 is TGTGCCAGCAGTCGTAGCGGGAGAACGGGCGGGGAGCTGTTTTTT. Its translation is CASSRSGRTGGELFF.